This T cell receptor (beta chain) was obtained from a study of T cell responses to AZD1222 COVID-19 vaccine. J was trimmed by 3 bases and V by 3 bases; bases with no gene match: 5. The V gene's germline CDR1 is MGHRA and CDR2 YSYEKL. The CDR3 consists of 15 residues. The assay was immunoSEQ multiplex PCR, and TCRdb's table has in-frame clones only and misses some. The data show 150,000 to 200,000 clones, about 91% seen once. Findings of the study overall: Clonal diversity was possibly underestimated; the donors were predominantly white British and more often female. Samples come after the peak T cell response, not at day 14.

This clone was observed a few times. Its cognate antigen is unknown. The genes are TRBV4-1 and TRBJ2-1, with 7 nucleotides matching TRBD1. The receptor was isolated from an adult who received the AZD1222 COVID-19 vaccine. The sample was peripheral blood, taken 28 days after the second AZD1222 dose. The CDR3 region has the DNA TGCGCCAGCAGCCACCCGGGACAGAGCTACAATGAGCAGTTCTTC. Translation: CASSHPGQSYNEQFF.